This TCR beta chain was profiled in a study of Graves' ophthalmopathy and Graves' hyperthyroidism (dated by TCRdb to 2016 to 2019). Background for the entire study: Peripheral blood was collected before any treatment was given, at the time of initial diagnosis. In over 5 hyperthyroidism patients, the T-cell repertoire of thyroid tissue was compared with the T-cell repertoire of blood. In total, approximately 130 blood samples were TCR-sequenced: 40 to 45 ophthalmopathy, under 80 hyperthyroidism and roughly 17 hyperthyroidism-to-ophthalmopathy patients. The independent validation cohort included approximately 19 hyperthyroidism patients plus 17 patients who later progressed from hyperthyroidism to ophthalmopathy. The 100 discovery patients were randomly divided into training and test sets at a 7:3 ratio. A discovery set of 100 patients (around 40 ophthalmopathy, 57 stable hyperthyroidism) was enrolled to explore V-J signatures distinguishing ophthalmopathy from hyperthyroidism. Once sampling was done, hyperthyroidism patients were given methimazole at a starting dose of 30 mg daily, while ophthalmopathy patients were given high-dose intravenous methylprednisolone. TCR beta repertoire signatures were used to distinguish Graves' ophthalmopathy from Graves' hyperthyroidism and to predict progression to ophthalmopathy.

For repertoire sequencing, TCR beta CDR3 regions were amplified from RNA transcripts. HTBI primers and the Qiagen OneStep RT-PCR kit were used in a first-round RT-PCR, which was followed by a second-round multiplex PCR, size selection and purification. Libraries were sequenced on an Illumina HiSeq2000 using paired-end 100 bp reads. The source study handled its data this way. SOAPnuke was used to process the reads, removing any read that contained adapters or uncalled bases, had a mean Phred below 15, or lacked an exact match to the constant primer or identifier. High-quality paired reads were merged with COPE v1.2.5. Clonotypes were defined as unique nucleotide sequences and were aligned to IMGT TRB V, D and J references using MiTCR v1.1. The analysis was limited to V-J combinations with a frequency above 0.0001, which together covered over 98% of repertoires. For each V-J combination, a TCR clonal expansion and chaos score was defined as F50 clonal expansion divided by the chaos observed in the TCRdist matrix. Welch's t-statistics and random forest were used to reduce the features to 10 to 15 V-J combinations, which were then used as input to a naive Bayes classifier. The Morisita-Horn index was used to measure how similar the thyroid and blood repertoires were. In-frame beta chains were kept once TCRdb had trimmed the public reads at Q25 with fastp and called clones with MiXCR. Rows with one shared CDR3 protein collapse into an entry with the most common genes and DNA. The V and J calls, along with clone size, are taken from TCRdb and not from the paper's own processing. The sample table holds about 390,000 distinct CDR3 sequences, of which approximately 15% were seen once. The top ten constitute 7% of the sample.

CDR1 and CDR2, looked up from the germline V gene, are MGHDK and SYGVNS. V lost 2 bases and J lost 8 bases; the stretch between them is 12 bases long. The CDR3 has 13 amino acids, counting the end cysteine and phenylalanine. Only the CDR3 portion is preserved as DNA: 39 bases, with reading frame beginning at the first base. There are many counts of this clonotype. Its antigen remains undetermined. No base quality information exists; no much larger clone differs at one position. Points the paper makes about the study in general: No statistical method was used to set the sample size in advance, and the investigators knew which group each participant was assigned to. The 13-signature model separated ophthalmopathy from stable hyperthyroidism with 87.88% sensitivity and 81.08% specificity in cross-validation, and 80%/75% in the test set. Most expanded thyroid clonotypes with frequency above 0.001 were also detected in blood, suggesting blood repertoires may reflect the thyroid immune response. In validation, the model predicted ophthalmopathy progression with roughly 68% sensitivity and roughly 78% specificity; more than ten predicted patients were CT-confirmed with GO in a median of 6.5 months.

Stable hyperthyroidism was defined as no progression to ophthalmopathy within 18 months of follow-up. Hyperthyroidism patients were newly diagnosed, were aged 18 to 65 years, and had a disease duration under 2 months. Patients with other autoimmune diseases, uncontrolled infections, pregnancy or lactation were excluded from the study. Clinical symptoms, serum thyroxine, TRAb, thyroid ultrasound and orbital computed tomography formed the basis of the diagnosis. Ficoll-Paque density gradient centrifugation was used to isolate PBMCs from approximately 11 ml of fresh peripheral blood. Total RNA was extracted with Trizol reagent and quality-checked on an Agilent 2100 Bioanalyzer.

Sequencing used peripheral blood. This chain joins TRBV25-1 to TRBJ1-2; the D gene lacks a confident call. The clonotype was recovered from a young woman with stable Graves' hyperthyroidism. Donor details come from another sample of the same person, matched by shared clones. The sequenced DNA is TGTGCCAGCAGTGAAAGTGGGTCGTGGGGCTACACCTTC. Protein translation: CASSESGSWGYTF.